This T cell receptor (beta chain) was captured by sequencing in a study of cytomegalovirus exposure and HLA in healthy donors. Study-wide context: T cells numbering around 180 million yielded more than 95 million unique TCR beta sequences in an earlier analysis. Study-wide results and caveats: Later on, a genetic analysis was performed. It linked a missense variant in DCLRE1C with V- and J-gene trimming of TCR beta.

In the case of this clone: What it binds is not known.

Trimming removed 1 base from V and 6 bases from J, with 9 bases in between. CDR1 and CDR2 (germline): LNHDA, SQIVND (reference sequence). The CDR3 contains 14 residues. The PCR employed 60 Vbeta primers together with 13 Jbeta primers. Sequencing used immunoSEQ multiplex PCR; TCRdb keeps in-frame clones, though not all of them. The sample has 210,000 or so clones; roughly 78% are singletons. The sequenced sample consisted of PBMCs. This clonotype was sampled from a boy between 10 and 17 years old in good health and CMV-seronegative. The genes are TRBV19 and TRBJ2-2, with a possible D match to TRBD2 (6 bases). CDR3 DNA: TGTGCCAGTAGTATAGTACTAGCTCCCGGGGAGCTGTTTTTT. Translating it yields CASSIVLAPGELFF.